This TCR beta chain is drawn from a study of technical replicates of blood from four donors. Profiling relied on immunoSEQ multiplex PCR, and the TCRdb table lists in-frame clones only, not all of them. The repertoire has over 90,000 clones, 95% to 96% of them found once; the top ten carry about 0.35%. Losses at the gene ends were 5 bases for V and 6 bases for J; bases not matched to a gene: 16. Germline CDR1 SGHTA, CDR2 FQGNSA. The CDR3 spans 16 residues. The sample was T cells isolated from PBMCs. The genes are TRBV7-2 and TRBJ2-7; 7 bases fit TRBD1. The receptor's source is a human donor in good health. CDR3 bases: TGTGCCAGCAGCCGTGATATTACAGGGGTGGAGAGCGAGCAGTACTTC. Protein: CASSRDITGVESEQYF.